This passage covers 7 T cell receptor beta chains from one sample sequenced in a study of CD8+ T cells in alopecia areata. Extracted RNA was reverse transcribed, and the resulting cDNA served as sequencing template. The protocol was immunoSEQ multiplex PCR, while the TCRdb copy is restricted to in-frame clones and leaves out a portion. This table holds 150,000 or so clones, roughly 58% found once. The treatment was: oral pan-JAK inhibitor, 5-10 mg twice daily. The sample here was CD4+ T cells sorted from blood, taken between weeks 55 and 65, from a patient treated with tofacitinib. The receptors come from a human donor with alopecia areata.

The J gene is TRBJ2-1, the V gene TRBV10-3; 9 bases match TRBD1. Trimming at V came to 10 bases and at J to 4 bases, leaving 8 bases not matched to a gene. The germline V gene encodes CDR1 ENHRY and CDR2 SYGVKD. The CDR3 extends over 14 amino acids. In DNA form, the CDR3 reads TGTGCCACCTACCCCGGGACAGGGTACAATGAGCAGTTCTTC. The encoded protein is CATYPGTGYNEQFF.

The chain couples TRBV14 to TRBJ2-7, with TRBD1 as a possible D gene (7 bases). Per the germline V gene, CDR1 is SGHDN and CDR2 is FVKESK. There are 17 residues in the CDR3. V was pared by 2 bases and J by 1 base, with 18 bases between. The CDR3 protein is CASSQSNRGGWSYEQYF. In DNA form, the CDR3 reads TGTGCCAGCAGCCAAAGCAACAGGGGAGGTTGGTCCTACGAGCAGTACTTC. The variable domain in full, with the rest retrieved from reference TRBV14 and TRBJ2-7, is EAGVTQFPSHSVIEKGQTVTLRCDPISGHDNLYWYRRVMGKEIKFLLHFVKESKQDESGMPNNRFLAERTGGTYSTLKVQPAELEDSGVYFCASSQSNRGGWSYEQYFGPGTRLTVT.

The rearrangement joins TRBV18 to TRBJ2-7; TRBD1 matches 11 bases. CDR1 and CDR2 from the germline V gene are KGHSH and LQKENI. The CDR3 runs 17 residues. V was clipped by 4 bases and J by 0 bases; unmatched bases: 8. The CDR3: CASSRSTGTGGSYEQYF. In DNA form, the CDR3 reads TGTGCCAGCTCACGTTCAACCGGGACAGGGGGCTCCTACGAGCAGTACTTC.

This clone was recorded a few times. This chain uses TRBV7-2 with TRBJ2-3; D gene ambiguous. V dropped 1 base and J dropped 3 bases, with 5 bases sitting between them. The germline CDR1 and CDR2 sequences are SGHTA and FQGNSA. This CDR3 spans 13 amino acids. The CDR3 loop reads CASSLVRTDTQYF. DNA for the CDR3: TGTGCCAGCAGCTTAGTGAGAACAGATACGCAGTATTTT.

This rearrangement joins TRBV27 to TRBJ2-7; D gene ambiguous. Germline V gives CDR1 MNHEY, CDR2 SMNVEV (reference sequence). The CDR3 has 13 residues. The ends were cut back, 1 base at V and 4 bases at J, with 8 bases in the middle. The CDR3 region is CASSLLVGYEQYF. As DNA, the CDR3 is TGTGCCAGCAGTTTATTGGTTGGTTACGAGCAGTACTTC.

The sample holds one count of this clone. The rearrangement joins TRBV5-8 to TRBJ1-5, with D tentatively TRBD1 (6 bases). This CDR3 comprises 13 residues. CDR1 SGHTS and CDR2 YDEGEE come from the germline V gene. Trimming shortened V by 4 bases and J by 4 bases, and 9 bases separated the two germline ends. CDR3 sequence reads: CASSRTGNQPQHF. The CDR3 nucleotides read TGTGCCAGCAGCCGAACAGGGAATCAGCCCCAGCATTTT.

In this sample, this clone turned up once. The genes are TRBV7-6 and TRBJ1-3; D unclear. CDR3 length equals 13 residues. CDR1 and CDR2 from the germline V gene are SGHVS and FNYEAQ. CDR3 in DNA: TGTGCGGTGGTGGGGAGCTCTGGAAACACCATATATTTT. Amino acids: CAVVGSSGNTIYF.